This TCR beta chain was found in a study of shared clonotypes between healthy human individuals (dated by TCRdb to the early 2020s). In terms of the full investigation: The cohort included three men and a couple of women between 18 and 49 years of age. Per donor, three plates each were used for CD4 naive and CD4 memory, two for CD8 naive, and one for CD8 memory. Blood TCR repertoires of about 5 healthy adults were deeply sequenced to estimate repertoire size and the extent of clonotype sharing between individuals. To increase sequencing depth and limit assay-specific biases, different laboratories used diverse techniques to prepare libraries and sequence TCR repertoires. Per donor, leukapheresis produced somewhere between about 0.85 and 10 billion PBMCs.

Donors were healthy HIV-negative adults with no recently reported acute infections or vaccinations. Only Caucasian adults living in Nashville, Tennessee, USA were represented among the donors. Magnetic negative selection was used to enrich CD4+ T cells, after which naive cells were positively selected on CD45RA and the negative fraction became the memory subset. After blood collection by leukapheresis, PBMCs were isolated using Ficoll-Histopaque density gradient centrifugation and then cryopreserved in the vapor phase of liquid nitrogen. Analytical flow cytometry was used to check the purity and quantity of every magnetically sorted T cell population. From each sorted fraction, genomic DNA was isolated and quantified by UV absorbance on a Nanodrop 2000c. Summary of the overall study and its limitations: Clonotypes shared by all four sorted-subset donors showed higher generation probabilities than non-shared clonotypes. Only blood was sampled, and tissue TCR repertoires likely differ from those in blood. Incomplete sequencing was indicated by rarefaction of sorted-subset datasets, despite the large sequencing depth. Estimated clonotype richness was generally larger for naive than for memory subsets. The small number of donors limited the genetic and exposure-history diversity represented. Pairwise subsampling indicated that sequencing depth was expected to affect the degree of clonotype sharing among donors. About 5% of naive CD4, around 4% of naive CD8, approximately 2% of memory CD4, and around 0.42% of memory CD8 clonotypes were shared across several donors.

Using the deep immunoSEQ assay, multiplex PCR amplified TCR CDR3 regions from genomic DNA. Extracted genomic DNA from each cell subset was spread evenly across all wells of several immunoSEQ 96-well plates, with each plate serving as a replicate. For sorted subsets, each replicate PCR was loaded with approximately 0.2 ug genomic DNA, equivalent to 30,000 or so T cell genomes. The purified libraries were quantified using a Qubit 3.0 fluorometer, sized with a Bioanalyzer 2100, and then quantified again using the KAPA Library Quantification kit. A separate single-read 150-cycle Illumina NextSeq 550 flow cell was used to sequence each immunoSEQ 96-well plate. The original methods were these. Because the immunoSEQ output included only junctional sequences and no quality scores, the filtering could not be the same as the filtering used for full-length reads. To assign V/J genes and CDR3, sequences were annotated against IMGT germline references using PyIR, a Python wrapper for IgBLAST v1.9. Reads were filtered out if the reads had weak V/J assignments (E-value above 1e-6), no CDR3, stop codons, out-of-frame junctions, or ambiguous translated residues. A V3J clonotype was defined by an identical inferred V gene, J gene, and CDR3 amino acid sequence. Percentage overlap between repertoires was calculated by dividing the number of shared unique clonotypes by the size of the smaller repertoire. Repertoire richness was assessed with RTK rarefaction, the Chao1 estimator, and Recon v2.1 estimates of unobserved clonotypes. Generation probabilities were computed with OLGA for all TCRbeta clonotypes obtained by the gDNA method from several donors. The clones in this table, taken by TCRdb from immuneACCESS, are in-frame only. Not every clone is retained; where verified, under half of the shortfall comes from an unresolved V gene, and the cause of the rest is unknown. For V, J and clone size, that table is used; D and trimming come from the DNA. Across this sample there are 2.3 million or so clones, with roughly 93% seen only once. The ten largest clones add up to under 0.45% of the sample.

On this clone itself: No cognate antigen has been identified for it. No base qualities exist here, and no much larger clone lies one base off it.

The CDR3 measures 17 amino acids from cysteine to phenylalanine. Here the CDR3 DNA is all that survives: 51 bases in frame from base 1. The germline V gene (reference sequence) gives CDR1 as LNHDA and CDR2 as SQIVND. The germline V end is reduced by 3 bases and the J end by 7 bases; junction bases left unmatched: 15. This TCR was sampled from a man between 18 and 35 years old in good health. Some clones in this sample may be carry-over from other donors' samples. The sample taken for sequencing was naive CD4+ T cells from PBMCs. This specimen's cell subset or site label, interpreted: CD45RA+ positively selected. The sequence is built from TRBV19 and TRBJ2-1; TRBD1 lines up with 7 middle nucleotides. The sequenced DNA: TGTGCCAGTAGTATCATTCCCCGACAGGGTAGAAAGAATGAGCAGTTCTTC. This translates into CASSIIPRQGRKNEQFF.